This T cell receptor beta chain was recorded in a study of shared T cell receptors in the human thymus. Sequencing used immunoSEQ multiplex PCR; TCRdb keeps in-frame clones, though not all of them. The sample lists 600,000 or so clones, 70% to 90% occurring once. This CDR3 spans 18 amino acids. Germline CDR1 SGHDT, CDR2 YYEEEE. The V end was cut by 0 bases, the J end by 3 bases, with 22 bases between. A further study also used this sample, focusing on human thymus T cells. That investigation notes: Obtained as resections during corrective heart surgery, the thymus tissue was then studied.

The chain uses TRBV5-6 and TRBJ2-7; perhaps TRBD1 as D (5 bases). The sample taken for sequencing was thymocytes. This sequence originates from a boy under three years old with a congenital heart defect. The CDR3 here is CASSLGLAGRNPDYEQYF. DNA of the CDR3: TGTGCCAGCAGCTTGGGGTTGGCAGGGCGAAACCCAGACTACGAGCAGTACTTC.